The rows below give T cell receptor beta chains drawn from one sample of a study of PD-1 blockade in classical Hodgkin lymphoma. Profiled with immunoSEQ multiplex PCR; TCRdb holds only in-frame clones, not every one. The sample includes roughly 19,000 clones, 65% to 90% of them seen just once. This sample comprised peripheral blood mononuclear cells (PBMCs), obtained at baseline. The receptors come from a human donor with classical Hodgkin lymphoma. CDR3s include the opening cysteine and the closing phenylalanine or tryptophan. The D gene is left open where the match is weak. Clone size is shown for a subset of rows, as once, few, many or a class of expanded clone.

V	J	D	size	DNA	CDR3
TRBV27	TRBJ2-7	TRBD2	.	TGTGCCAGCAGTTCCTCGTTGGCTAGCGGGGGGGCCCACGAGCAGTACTTC	CASSSSLASGGAHEQYF
TRBV27	TRBJ2-5	TRBD1	.	TGTGCCAGCAGTCGGGACAGGGGGCGCGGGGAGACCCAGTACTTC	CASSRDRGRGETQYF
TRBV5-6	TRBJ1-2	.	.	TGTGCCAGCAGCTTGGGGACGGAAATCTATGGCTACACCTTC	CASSLGTEIYGYTF
TRBV2	TRBJ1-1	TRBD1	.	TGTGCCACCCATTCCCAGACAGGGGGGAGTGAAGCTTTCTTT	CATHSQTGGSEAFF
TRBV27	TRBJ2-5	.	.	TGTGCCAGCAGTCCGGTGTACCAAGAGACCCAGTACTTC	CASSPVYQETQYF
TRBV6-6	TRBJ2-7	.	.	TGTGCCAGCAGTTACTCTACTGGCTCCCCTCTCGAGCAGTACTTC	CASSYSTGSPLEQYF
TRBV6-1	TRBJ2-7	.	.	TGTGCCAGCAGGACAGGAGCCGACCTGGAGCAGTACTTC	CASRTGADLEQYF
TRBV4-2	TRBJ2-6	.	once	TGTGCCAGCAGCCAAGACGGGGCCAACGTCCTGACTTTC	CASSQDGANVLTF
TRBV28	TRBJ2-1	.	.	TGTGCCAGCAGTTTGTTGGCGTGGCATGAGCAGTTCTTC	CASSLLAWHEQFF
TRBV6-5	TRBJ1-1	.	.	TGTGCCAGCAGTTACAGGACAGCAGGGCCCACTGAAGCTTTCTTT	CASSYRTAGPTEAFF
TRBV5-1	TRBJ2-3	.	.	TGCGCCAGCCACGACGGGTGGGGAGCAGATACGCAGTATTTT	CASHDGWGADTQYF
TRBV19	TRBJ2-1	.	.	TGTGCCAGTAGCCTCACAGGGATCAATGAGCAGTTCTTC	CASSLTGINEQFF
TRBV15	TRBJ2-5	.	.	TGTGCCACCAGCAGAGATCTGGGGACTCTAGGAGAGACCCAGTACTTC	CATSRDLGTLGETQYF
TRBV30	TRBJ1-5	.	medium-sized	TGTGCCTGGGGCGGGACCTTCAATCAGCCCCAGCATTTT	CAWGGTFNQPQHF
TRBV27	TRBJ2-5	.	few	TGTGCCAGCAGTCTCAACCGGGACTCGGAGACCCAGTACTTC	CASSLNRDSETQYF
TRBV6-5	TRBJ2-1	TRBD2	.	TGTGCCAGCAGAGACGCTAGCGGGGGGGCCTACATTCAGTTCTTC	CASRDASGGAYIQFF
TRBV7-9	TRBJ1-1	.	.	TGTGCCAGCAGCTTGAACTACGAGTTACGAACTGAAGCTTTCTTT	CASSLNYELRTEAFF
TRBV19	TRBJ1-1	.	.	TGTGCCAGTACCTTGGGGGGCGCGGCTGAAGCTTTCTTT	CASTLGGAAEAFF
TRBV7-9	TRBJ2-7	.	.	TGTGCCAGCAGCCCCGTAGGTTCTAGCTTAGGCCTCTACGAGCAGTACTTC	CASSPVGSSLGLYEQYF
TRBV5-1	TRBJ2-3	.	.	TGCGCCAGCAGGGAACCGGGCTTCACAGATACGCAGTATTTT	CASREPGFTDTQYF
TRBV11-3	TRBJ2-1	.	.	TGTGCCAGCAGCAAAGGCGGAAAAAGGGGAAATGAGCAGTTCTTC	CASSKGGKRGNEQFF
TRBV27	TRBJ1-3	.	few	TGTGCCAGCCGTCCATACTCTGGAAACACCATATATTTT	CASRPYSGNTIYF
TRBV5-4	TRBJ2-7	TRBD2	.	TGTGCCAGCAGCCCCCGGACTAGCGGGACCTACGAGCAGTACTTC	CASSPRTSGTYEQYF
TRBV2	TRBJ1-1	TRBD1	.	TGTGCCACCCATTCCCAGACAGGGGGGAGTGAAGCTTTCTTC	CATHSQTGGSEAFF
TRBV19	TRBJ2-7	TRBD1	.	TGTGCCAGTAGCCGGGACAGCAGCTCCTACGAGCAGTACTTC	CASSRDSSSYEQYF
TRBV11-2	TRBJ2-1	TRBD2	.	TGTGCCAGCAGCTTATCGACTAGCGGGAACAATGAGCAGTTCTTC	CASSLSTSGNNEQFF
TRBV28	TRBJ1-2	TRBD1	.	TGTGCCAGCAGGTTCACCGGGACAGGGGATGGCTACACCTTC	CASRFTGTGDGYTF
TRBV7-9	TRBJ2-2	TRBD1	once	TGTGCCAGCAGCAGACAGGGGGCGCAGGGGGAGCTGTTTTTT	CASSRQGAQGELFF
TRBV27	TRBJ2-7	TRBD2	.	TGTGCCAGCAGTTTGCGGGGCGGGAGGGCCCGAGAGCAGTACTTC	CASSLRGGRAREQYF
TRBV18	TRBJ2-7	TRBD1	few	TGTGCCAGCTCACCCGGACAGGGGGTCTACGAGCAGTACTTC	CASSPGQGVYEQYF
TRBV28	TRBJ2-2	.	.	TGTGCCAGCAGTTTTAGGTCTAGCGACGGTGGGCTGTTTTTT	CASSFRSSDGGLFF
TRBV4-1	TRBJ1-3	TRBD1	.	TGCGCCAGCAGCCAAGATTGGACAGGGGGCTCTGGAAACACCATATATTTT	CASSQDWTGGSGNTIYF
TRBV28	TRBJ2-3	.	.	TGTGCCAGCAGTTTTCTTTCCGGCACAGATACGCAGTATTTT	CASSFLSGTDTQYF
TRBV30	TRBJ1-6	.	.	TGTGCCTGGGGGGATACGGGACTCCCGAATTCACCCCTCCACTTT	CAWGDTGLPNSPLHF
TRBV5-1	TRBJ2-1	.	once	TGCGCCAGCAGCTTGGGACGAGGGCAGTTCTTC	CASSLGRGQFF
TRBV6-6	TRBJ2-3	TRBD2	.	TGTGCCAGCGGGACTAGCGGGGGTGGAGATACGCAGTATTTT	CASGTSGGGDTQYF
TRBV9	TRBJ2-1	TRBD2	.	TGTGCCAGCAGCGTAGACCTAGCGGGAGGTGGAAATGAGCAGTTCTTC	CASSVDLAGGGNEQFF
TRBV4-2	TRBJ1-5	.	.	TGTGCCAGCAGCCAAGATAGGGCAGGGGTTAGCAATCAGCCCCAGCATTTT	CASSQDRAGVSNQPQHF
TRBV5-1	TRBJ2-1	TRBD2	.	TGCGCCAGCCGTCAACTAGCGGGGGACAACAATGAGCAGTTCTTC	CASRQLAGDNNEQFF
TRBV6-5	TRBJ2-1	.	.	TGTGCCAGCAGTTACGAAGGGATTTGGGCCCTTAGTGAGCAGTTCTTC	CASSYEGIWALSEQFF
TRBV4-1	TRBJ2-2	.	.	TGCGCCAGCAGCCGTGGGGCGGAACTGCCCCGTCCCGGGGAGCTGTTTTTT	CASSRGAELPRPGELFF
TRBV7-2	TRBJ1-2	.	.	TGTGCCAGCTCGGATGGCTACACCTTC	CASSDGYTF
TRBV7-9	TRBJ2-1	TRBD1	.	TGTGCCAGCAGCCCGGGCCGACAGGGGGTAATATACAATGAGCAGTTCTTC	CASSPGRQGVIYNEQFF
TRBV15	TRBJ1-5	.	.	TGTGCCACCAGCCTCGACAGGTTCAATCAGCCCCAGCATTTT	CATSLDRFNQPQHF